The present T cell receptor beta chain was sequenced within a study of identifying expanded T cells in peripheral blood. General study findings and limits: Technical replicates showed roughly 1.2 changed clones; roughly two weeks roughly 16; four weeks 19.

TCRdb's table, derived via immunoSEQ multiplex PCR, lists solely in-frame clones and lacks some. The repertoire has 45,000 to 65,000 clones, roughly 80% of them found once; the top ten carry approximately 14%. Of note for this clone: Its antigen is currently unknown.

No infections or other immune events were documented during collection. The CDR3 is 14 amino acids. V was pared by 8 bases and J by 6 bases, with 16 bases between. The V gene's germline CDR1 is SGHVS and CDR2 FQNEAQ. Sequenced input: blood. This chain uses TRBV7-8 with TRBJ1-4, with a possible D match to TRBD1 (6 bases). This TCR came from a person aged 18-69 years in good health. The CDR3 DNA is TGTGCCAGCTGCCAAGGGGGGAGCGATGAAAAACTGTTTTTT. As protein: CASCQGGSDEKLFF.